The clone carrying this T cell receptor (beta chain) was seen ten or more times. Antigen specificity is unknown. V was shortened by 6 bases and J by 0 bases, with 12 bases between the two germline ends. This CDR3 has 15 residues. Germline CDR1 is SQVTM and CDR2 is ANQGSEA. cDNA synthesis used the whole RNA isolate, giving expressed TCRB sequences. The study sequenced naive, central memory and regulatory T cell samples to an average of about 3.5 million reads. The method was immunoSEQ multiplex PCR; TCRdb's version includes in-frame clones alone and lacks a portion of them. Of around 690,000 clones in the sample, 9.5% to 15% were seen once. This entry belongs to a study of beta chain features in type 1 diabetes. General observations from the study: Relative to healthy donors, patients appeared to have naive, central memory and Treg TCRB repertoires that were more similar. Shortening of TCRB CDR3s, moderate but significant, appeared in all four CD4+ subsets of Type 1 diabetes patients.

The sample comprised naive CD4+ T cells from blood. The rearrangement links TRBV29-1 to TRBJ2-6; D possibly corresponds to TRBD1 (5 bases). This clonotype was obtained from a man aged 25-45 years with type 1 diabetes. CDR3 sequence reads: CSVWTLNSGANVLTF. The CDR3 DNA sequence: TGCAGCGTCTGGACACTGAACTCTGGGGCCAACGTCCTGACTTTC.